This T cell receptor (beta chain) was identified in a study of blood T cell repertoires in COVID-19 (dated by TCRdb to about 2020). Study-level background: Samples from collaborators originated in the United States, Italy and Spain and spanned both the acute and convalescent phases of COVID-19. The material from the prospective study consisted of cDNA or gDNA derived from T cells, B-cell-depleted T cells, or PBMCs. The dataset comprised deeply sampled blood TCRbeta repertoires from subjects exposed to, actively infected with, or recovered from COVID-19. The repertoires were made available in a free public database intended to serve as a resource for research on the immune response to SARS-CoV-2. Samples came from the ongoing ImmuneRACE study (first 160 participants) plus 1,254 subjects from 6 global collaborators. A de-identified subject ID, COVID-19 status, age in years and sex were almost always included in the sample metadata. HLA class I and class II types, where available, came from metadata supplied by the sample provider rather than from assay-based typing. What the authors observed across the whole study: How much clinical and demographic metadata was included differed by source and by participant, and the metadata was provided uncurated.

In its sample, this clone was seen once. Its antigen remains undetermined. The input lacks base qualities; no much larger clone sits a single base away. Measured from the cysteine to the phenylalanine, the CDR3 is 15 residues long. CDR3 DNA only is kept here, 45 bases in frame from base 1. V is pared back by 4 bases and J by 5 bases, with 18 bases lying between the germline termini. Sequences SGHRS (CDR1) and YFSETQ (CDR2) are obtained from the germline V gene. TCRbeta CDR3 regions were amplified from genomic DNA by means of the immunoSEQ Assay, a bias-controlled multiplex PCR. The published analysis was carried out like this. The number of nucleated cells in each sample was estimated by amplification of reference gene primers within the assay. To quantify the absolute abundance of each unique TCRbeta CDR3 rearrangement, sequence reads were collapsed and filtered. For each sample, productive Simpson clonality was calculated by taking the square root of Simpson's diversity index across productive rearrangements. Sourced from immuneACCESS, this table was stored by TCRdb with only in-frame sequences that have V and J called. A share of the clones is absent; for the studies checked, an unresolved V gene accounts for under half, and the remainder has no known explanation. That table supplies the V and J calls and clone size; D and trimming were determined from the DNA. The table for this sample lists 90,000 to 150,000 clones; approximately 83% of them were counted only once. Roughly a tenth of the sample is in the top ten clones.

Each collaborating institution followed its own protocols to collect whole blood in K2EDTA tubes. For TCRbeta analysis, collaborator samples were shipped as frozen whole blood, as isolated PBMCs, or as DNA extracted from either sample type. The chain is assembled from TRBV5-1 and TRBJ1-2; D gene: possibly TRBD1, on 5 matching bases. The material sequenced was peripheral blood. The sequence derives from a man older than 75 with acute or convalescent COVID-19. The DNA sequence follows: TGCGCCAGCAGCATGAGCGGCAGGGAGGAGTATGGCTACACCTTC. The resulting protein is CASSMSGREEYGYTF.